These 6 T cell receptor beta chains originate from one sample sequenced in a study of blood T cell repertoires in COVID-19. Clones were read by immunoSEQ multiplex PCR, and TCRdb kept only the in-frame ones, dropping some. The sample contains tens of thousands of clones, about 83% of which appear only once. The sequenced sample consisted of peripheral blood. Source of these receptors: a human donor in a cohort sampled during active COVID-19.

The J gene is TRBJ1-3, the V gene TRBV7-2; no clear D gene. V shed 1 base and J shed 0 bases, with 10 bases lying between them. This CDR3 has 16 residues. Germline V gene lookup returns CDR1 SGHTA and CDR2 FQGNSA. The CDR3: CASSLDRSSSGNTIYF. The CDR3 nucleotides read TGTGCCAGCAGCTTAGATCGGTCGAGCTCTGGAAACACCATATATTTT.

This chain joins TRBV5-1 and TRBJ2-3, with D possibly TRBD2 on 5 matching bases. Trimming removed 6 bases at V and 0 bases at J, with 11 bases between. The CDR3 sequence is 14 residues long. Germline lookup yields CDR1 SGHRS and CDR2 YFSETQ. The CDR3 DNA is TGCGCCAGCAATGATGGCGGGAGCACAGATACGCAGTATTTT. Protein sequence: CASNDGGSTDTQYF.

This chain joins TRBV5-1 and TRBJ2-3; 7 bases align to TRBD2. Germline V CDR1 and CDR2: SGHRS, YFSETQ. The CDR3 is made up of 16 amino acids. V lost 4 bases to trimming and J lost 5 bases; unmatched junction nucleotides: 13. The CDR3 reads CASSNGLGGSGDTQYF. CDR3 in DNA: TGCGCCAGCAGCAACGGACTAGGCGGAAGTGGAGATACGCAGTATTTT.

The chain combines TRBV15 with TRBJ1-5, with 7 bases lining up with TRBD1. The CDR3 loop spans 14 amino acids. Trimming removed 6 bases from V and 7 bases from J; junction bases left unmatched: 9. CDR1 is LNHNV, CDR2 YYDKDF, per germline (reference sequence). As DNA, the CDR3 is TGTGCCACCAGGCCGACAGGGTTTGGGCAGCCCCAGCATTTT. It specifies CATRPTGFGQPQHF.

In DNA, the CDR3 is TGTGCCAGCAGCGTCGGACAGGGGGCAGAGACCCAGTACTTC. The encoded protein is CASSVGQGAETQYF. The chain couples TRBV9 to TRBJ2-5; TRBD1 matches 11 bases. Germline CDR1 reads SGDLS; CDR2 reads YYNGEE. V lost 2 bases, J lost 4 bases, and 1 base stayed unmatched. This CDR3 has 14 amino acids. The complete variable domain, with remaining parts taken from reference TRBV9 and TRBJ2-5, reads DSGVTQTPKHLITATGQRVTLRCSPRSGDLSVYWYQQSLDQGLQFLIQYYNGEERAKGNILERFSAQQFPDLHSELNLSSLELGDSALYFCASSVGQGAETQYFGPGTRLLVL.

The V gene is TRBV7-9, the J gene TRBJ1-1; 8 bases line up with TRBD1. Germline V CDR1 and CDR2: SEHNR, FQNEAQ (reference sequence). CDR3 length: 15 amino acids. V was clipped by 5 bases and J by 3 bases; unmatched bases: 8. The CDR3 loop reads CASSKPGQADTEAFF. CDR3 nucleotide sequence: TGTGCCAGCAGCAAACCGGGACAGGCCGACACTGAAGCTTTCTTT.